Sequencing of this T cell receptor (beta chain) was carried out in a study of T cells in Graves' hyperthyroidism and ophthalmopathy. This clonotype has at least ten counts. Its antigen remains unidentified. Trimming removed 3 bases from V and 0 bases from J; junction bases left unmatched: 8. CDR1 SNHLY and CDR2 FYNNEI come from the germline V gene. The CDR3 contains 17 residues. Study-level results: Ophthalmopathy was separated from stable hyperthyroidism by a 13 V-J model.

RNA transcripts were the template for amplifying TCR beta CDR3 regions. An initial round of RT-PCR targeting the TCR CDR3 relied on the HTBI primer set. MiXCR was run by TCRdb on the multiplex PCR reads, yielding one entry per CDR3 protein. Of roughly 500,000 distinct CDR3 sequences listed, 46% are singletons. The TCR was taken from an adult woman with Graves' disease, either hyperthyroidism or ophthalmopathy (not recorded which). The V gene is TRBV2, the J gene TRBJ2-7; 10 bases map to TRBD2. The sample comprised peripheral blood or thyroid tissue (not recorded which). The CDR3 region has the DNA TGTGCCAGCAGTGATGTGTCTAGCGGGAGTAACTCCTACGAGCAGTACTTC. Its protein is CASSDVSSGSNSYEQYF.